Listed below are T cell receptor beta chains from one sample, sequenced in a study of blood T cells in healthy people across ages. TCRdb reprocessed the 5' RACE reads via MiXCR and lists one record per CDR3 protein. The repertoire includes 450,000 to 600,000 distinct CDR3 sequences, about a quarter of them detected once, and over 3.5% sits in the top ten. These data were also filed under a second study, of T cells of mothers and their children.

Sequenced: blood. The source is a boy between 2 and 10 years old in good health. Both conserved end residues are part of each CDR3. A D gene is named only where the DNA matches it firmly. Clone sizes are given selectively: once, few, many, or a class where the clone is expanded.

CDR3aa	CDR3nt	v_gene	j_gene	len	d_gene	abundance
CASRWDRGNEQYF	TGTGCCAGCAGATGGGACAGGGGGAACGAGCAGTACTTC	TRBV7-9	TRBJ2-7	13	TRBD1	NA
CAGSTRGYEQYF	TGTGCCGGCAGCACCAGGGGTTACGAGCAGTACTTC	TRBV7-9	TRBJ2-7	12	NA	NA
CASSLHAPETQYF	TGTGCCAGCAGCTTACACGCTCCAGAGACCCAGTACTTC	TRBV11-2	TRBJ2-5	13	NA	NA
CASSYSNWAWGTQYF	TGTGCCAGCAGTTACTCGAACTGGGCATGGGGGACCCAGTACTTC	TRBV6-6	TRBJ2-5	15	NA	NA
CASSPDRSQPQHF	TGTGCCAGCAGCCCGGACAGATCCCAGCCCCAGCATTTT	TRBV6-2/TRBV6-3	TRBJ1-5	13	NA	few
CASSLAHDGSYEQYF	TGTGCCAGCAGTTTAGCGCACGACGGCTCCTACGAGCAGTACTTC	TRBV12-3/TRBV12-4	TRBJ2-7	15	NA	NA
CAIRGQKETQYF	TGTGCCATCAGGGGACAGAAAGAGACCCAGTACTTC	TRBV10-3	TRBJ2-5	12	TRBD1	NA
CARSYSSYNEQFF	TGTGCCAGAAGCTATAGCTCCTACAATGAGCAGTTCTTC	TRBV2	TRBJ2-1	13	NA	NA
CASSRSAGVYTGGAYEQYF	TGCGCCAGCAGTCGATCGGCAGGAGTCTATACGGGGGGGGCCTACGAGCAGTACTTC	TRBV4-1	TRBJ2-7	19	TRBD2	few
CASSQDTREGPREQYF	TGCGCCAGCAGCCAAGATACGAGGGAGGGCCCCCGCGAGCAGTACTTC	TRBV4-3	TRBJ2-7	16	TRBD2	NA
CASRPTEGVSTDTQYF	TGTGCCAGCAGACCCACTGAAGGGGTATCCACAGATACGCAGTATTTT	TRBV6-6	TRBJ2-3	16	NA	NA
CASSQRPGRGTGELFF	TGTGCCAGCAGCCAGCGCCCAGGACGGGGGACCGGGGAGCTGTTTTTT	TRBV4-2	TRBJ2-2	16	NA	few
CASSYSTSGRHPYYEQYF	TGTGCCAGCAGTTACTCGACTAGCGGGAGGCATCCCTACTACGAGCAGTACTTC	TRBV6-2/TRBV6-3	TRBJ2-7	18	TRBD2	NA
CSVEHRLIRTEAFF	TGCAGCGTTGAGCACAGGCTAATAAGGACTGAAGCTTTCTTT	TRBV29-1	TRBJ1-1	14	NA	few
CASSLGREGEQYF	TGTGCCAGCAGTTTAGGTAGGGAAGGCGAGCAGTACTTC	TRBV12-3/TRBV12-4	TRBJ2-7	13	NA	NA
CAISHPFPGRPLF	TGTGCCATCAGCCATCCTTTTCCGGGACGGCCTCTCTTC	TRBV10-3	TRBJ2-5	13	NA	few
CSVPDGEETQYF	TGCAGTGTCCCCGACGGGGAAGAGACCCAGTACTTC	TRBV20-1	TRBJ2-5	12	NA	NA
CASSRNGHAFF	TGTGCCAGCAGCCGGAACGGACACGCTTTCTTT	TRBV5-5	TRBJ1-1	11	NA	NA
CASSWAGSAKNIQYF	TGTGCCAGCAGTTGGGCGGGGTCAGCCAAAAACATTCAGTACTTC	TRBV6-2/TRBV6-3	TRBJ2-4	15	NA	few
CASSSPVQGGYGYTF	TGTGCCAGCAGCTCCCCGGTTCAGGGTGGCTATGGCTACACCTTC	TRBV7-9	TRBJ1-2	15	NA	few
CASSALQGLGATNEKLFF	TGTGCCAGCAGTGCCCTACAGGGGTTAGGGGCAACTAATGAAAAACTGTTTTTT	TRBV25-1	TRBJ1-4	18	TRBD1	few
CASSLNQDTGELFF	TGTGCCAGCAGTCTAAACCAAGACACCGGGGAGCTGTTTTTT	TRBV27	TRBJ2-2	14	NA	many
CATGHLDSYEQYF	TGTGCCACGGGACACCTAGACTCCTACGAGCAGTACTTC	TRBV19	TRBJ2-7	13	NA	NA
CSARGQGQGTQYF	TGCAGTGCTAGGGGACAGGGGCAGGGGACCCAGTACTTC	TRBV20-1	TRBJ2-5	13	TRBD1	many
CASSPTGGEGYTF	TGTGCCAGCAGCCCGACAGGGGGTGAGGGCTACACCTTC	TRBV7-9	TRBJ1-2	13	TRBD1	few
CASSLQQNTEAFF	TGTGCCAGCAGCTTACAGCAGAACACTGAAGCTTTCTTT	TRBV7-6	TRBJ1-1	13	NA	NA
CSAKKGQLLSYEQYF	TGCAGTGCTAAAAAGGGACAGCTGTTATCCTACGAGCAGTACTTC	TRBV20-1	TRBJ2-7	15	TRBD1	few
CSVGRVAYEQYF	TGCAGCGTTGGTCGTGTAGCCTACGAGCAGTACTTC	TRBV29-1	TRBJ2-7	12	NA	many
CASSTGPPSETQYF	TGTGCCAGCTCAACGGGGCCCCCGTCGGAGACCCAGTACTTC	TRBV7-3	TRBJ2-5	14	NA	NA
CASRRPGGSDEKLFF	TGTGCCAGCAGGAGACCCGGGGGCTCTGATGAAAAACTGTTTTTT	TRBV6-6	TRBJ1-4	15	NA	few
CSASPMGQLYQETQYF	TGCAGTGCTAGCCCTATGGGACAGCTGTACCAAGAGACCCAGTACTTC	TRBV20-1	TRBJ2-5	16	TRBD1	few
CSAGGGRAGNEQFF	TGCAGTGCGGGGGGCGGGAGGGCCGGTAATGAGCAGTTCTTC	TRBV20-1	TRBJ2-1	14	TRBD2	few
CSASQETQYF	TGCAGTGCTAGCCAAGAGACCCAGTACTTC	TRBV20-1	TRBJ2-5	10	NA	many
CASSTLLGNGQETQYF	TGTGCCAGCAGCACTCTACTAGGAAACGGCCAAGAGACCCAGTACTTC	TRBV27	TRBJ2-5	16	NA	NA
CASRYNRVGRYEQYF	TGTGCCAGCAGATATAACAGGGTTGGTCGGTATGAGCAGTACTTC	TRBV6-5	TRBJ2-7	15	NA	NA
CASNLFGGDSYNEQFF	TGTGCCAGCAATCTTTTTGGCGGAGACTCCTACAATGAGCAGTTCTTC	TRBV12-3/TRBV12-4	TRBJ2-1	16	NA	NA
CASCPQADLNYGYTF	TGTGCCAGCTGTCCCCAGGCCGACCTTAACTATGGCTACACCTTC	TRBV11-2	TRBJ1-2	15	NA	few
CASSRLGATNEKLFF	TGCGCCAGCAGCCGTCTCGGGGCAACTAATGAAAAACTGTTTTTT	TRBV5-1	TRBJ1-4	15	NA	NA
CASSSGQPRGYEQYF	TGCGCCAGCAGCTCCGGACAGCCCCGGGGCTACGAGCAGTACTTC	TRBV5-1	TRBJ2-7	15	NA	many
CASSLEEGVYEQYF	TGTGCCAGCAGCTTAGAGGAGGGGGTCTACGAGCAGTACTTC	TRBV7-8	TRBJ2-7	14	NA	NA
CASSLRGALAYNEQFF	TGTGCCAGCAGCTTACGGGGGGCACTAGCCTACAATGAGCAGTTCTTC	TRBV7-2	TRBJ2-1	16	NA	NA
CASRVPGTKDIQYF	TGTGCCAGCCGAGTTCCCGGGACAAAGGACATTCAGTACTTC	TRBV6-2/TRBV6-3	TRBJ2-4	14	NA	few
CASSDRGEETQYF	TGCGCCAGCAGTGATCGGGGGGAAGAGACCCAGTACTTC	TRBV10-1	TRBJ2-5	13	TRBD2	NA